The T cell receptor beta chain described here comes from a study of shared clonotypes between healthy human individuals. With V trimmed by 5 bases and J by 5 bases, 6 bases remained unmatched. The CDR3 extends over 14 amino acids. From germline, CDR1 is SGHVS and CDR2 FNYEAQ. Naive CD8 cells comprised CD45RO-negative, CCR7-positively selected cells, excluding terminally differentiated effector memory CD45RA+ cells. Profiling relied on immunoSEQ multiplex PCR, and the TCRdb table lists in-frame clones only, not all of them. The sample has some 2,000,000 clones, about 95% seen once. The receptor was isolated from a man between 18 and 35 years old in good health. This chain links TRBV7-6 with TRBJ2-1, with TRBD1 matching 7 bases. Sequencing was carried out using naive CD8+ T cells sorted from blood. CDR3 nucleotides: TGTGCCAGCAGCCCCTGGGACAGCCACAATGAGCAGTTCTTC. It yields the protein CASSPWDSHNEQFF. Together with reference TRBV7-6 and TRBJ2-1, the CDR3 gives the full variable domain: GAGVSQSPRYKVTKRGQDVALRCDPISGHVSLYWYRQALGQGPEFLTYFNYEAQQDKSGLPNDRFSAERPEGSISTLTIQRTEQRDSAMYRCASSPWDSHNEQFFGPGTRLTVL.